The 16 T cell receptor beta chains below come from one sample, sequenced in a study of shared clonotypes between healthy human individuals. Naive CD8 cells were CD45RO-negative, positively selected for CCR7, excluding terminally differentiated effector memory CD45RA+ cells. Profiling relied on immunoSEQ multiplex PCR, and the TCRdb table lists in-frame clones only, not all of them. The sample contains over 2 million clones, around 96% of which appear only once. The sample taken for sequencing was naive CD8+ T cells sorted from blood. The receptor set was obtained from a man younger than 35 in good health.

This clone was observed once. The J gene is TRBJ2-2, the V gene TRBV30; 13 nucleotides line up with TRBD2. The CDR3 is 16 amino acids. The germline gives CDR1 GTSNPN, CDR2 SVGIG (reference sequence). J lost 3 bases, V lost 5 bases, and 6 bases had no gene match. This CDR3 reads CAWGTSGGAHTGELFF. CDR3 sequence (DNA): TGTGCCTGGGGAACTAGCGGGGGGGCACACACCGGGGAGCTGTTTTTT.

The CDR3 sequence is CASSERDREYEKLFF. In nucleotides, the CDR3 is TGTGCCAGCAGCGAAAGGGACAGGGAATATGAAAAACTGTTTTTT. J is TRBJ1-4 and V is TRBV2; TRBD1 agrees at 9 bases. This CDR3 contains 15 residues. Germline V gene data show CDR1 as SNHLY and CDR2 as FYNNEI. Unmatched junction bases numbered 8, after V lost 6 bases and J lost 6 bases.

The V and J genes are TRBV2 and TRBJ2-1; TRBD1 matches at 9 bases. Germline lookup yields CDR1 SNHLY and CDR2 FYNNEI. V trimming: 0 bases; J trimming: 3 bases; junction bases outside the gene matches: 6. The CDR3 has 17 amino acids. The CDR3 DNA reads as TGTGCCAGCAGTGAAGCGGAGGACAGGGGTGACTACAATGAGCAGTTCTTC. Translating gives CASSEAEDRGDYNEQFF.

The V and J genes are TRBV28 and TRBJ2-3, with a possible D match to TRBD1 (6 bases). Germline V lookup: CDR1 MDHEN, CDR2 SYDVKM. This CDR3 comprises 16 residues. Trimming took off 7 bases at V and 2 bases at J, with 19 bases between the two ends. The CDR3 loop is CASITRQVWPTDTQYF. The CDR3 DNA sequence: TGTGCCAGCATTACCAGACAGGTCTGGCCCACAGATACGCAGTATTTT. Looking up the rest from reference TRBV28 and TRBJ2-3 gives the full variable domain: DVKVTQSSRYLVKRTGEKVFLECVQDMDHENMFWYRQDPGLGLRLIYFSYDVKMKEKGDIPEGYSVSREKKERFSLILESASTNQTSMYLCASITRQVWPTDTQYFGPGTRLTVL.

This clone was counted a few times. This chain uses TRBV19 with TRBJ2-2; 8 bases agree with TRBD1. Germline V gives CDR1 LNHDA, CDR2 SQIVND (reference sequence). Germline trimming cut 9 bases from V and 4 bases from J; bases unmatched to any gene: 7. The length of the CDR3 is 14 residues. The DNA for the CDR3 is TGTGCCAGCACCGACACAGGGGGCACCGGGGAGCTGTTTTTT. Its translation is CASTDTGGTGELFF.

The chain recombines TRBV5-5 with TRBJ2-7, with TRBD1 identical over 9 bases. V trimming: 2 bases; J trimming: 5 bases; junction bases outside the gene matches: 5. The germline V gene encodes CDR1 SGHKS and CDR2 YYEKEE (reference sequence). The CDR3 is 14 amino acids. The chain's CDR3 is CASSLQGAVDEQYF. As DNA, the CDR3 is TGTGCCAGCAGCTTACAGGGGGCGGTCGACGAGCAGTACTTC.

V usage is TRBV5-4 and J usage is TRBJ2-7; D call uncertain. Germline loops: CDR1 SGHNT, CDR2 YYREEE (reference sequence). Trimming stripped 7 bases from V and 4 bases from J, with 15 bases between. CDR3 length: 13 residues. Here the CDR3 reads CASEDPLAYEQYF. As DNA, the CDR3 is TGTGCCAGCGAAGACCCACTGGCGTACGAGCAGTACTTC.

The chain links TRBV27 to TRBJ1-1; D is possibly TRBD1 (6 bases). CDR1 is MNHEY, CDR2 SMNVEV, per germline (reference sequence). This CDR3 comprises 15 residues. Trimming removed 5 bases from V and 1 base from J, with 14 bases in between. The CDR3 coding sequence is TGTGCCAGCAGTCCGGGCGGGGGCACGAACACTGAAGCTTTCTTT. This sequence encodes CASSPGGGTNTEAFF.

The genes are TRBV11-2 and TRBJ2-7; D assignment may be TRBD1 or TRBD2 (5 bases each). Deletions cut 8 bases from V and 4 bases from J, with 18 bases between. The CDR3 covers 14 residues. The germline gives CDR1 SGHAT, CDR2 FQNNGV. The CDR3 sequence: CASESEGQFYEQYF. In DNA form, the CDR3 reads TGTGCCAGCGAGAGCGAGGGGCAGTTTTACGAGCAGTACTTC.

Only one count was recorded for this clone. The chain has TRBV4-1 and TRBJ1-2; tentatively, D is TRBD1 (5 bases). CDR1 and CDR2 from the germline V gene are MGHRA and YSYEKL. The CDR3 has 13 residues. V lost 6 bases to trimming and J lost 4 bases, with 12 bases between them. The CDR3 is CASRRGELYGYTF. The CDR3 DNA follows: TGCGCCAGCAGACGGGGGGAGCTCTATGGCTACACCTTC.

The chain is built from TRBV30 and TRBJ2-7; perhaps TRBD2 as D (5 bases). Germline lookup yields CDR1 GTSNPN and CDR2 SVGIG (reference sequence). The CDR3 length is 16 residues. Trimming left V 1 base short and J 3 bases short, with 19 bases between. The CDR3 here is CAWSAPPNRDFYEQYF. The DNA for the CDR3 is TGTGCCTGGAGTGCCCCCCCAAACCGGGATTTCTACGAGCAGTACTTC.

The rearrangement joins TRBV28 to TRBJ2-7, with D perhaps TRBD1 or TRBD2 (5 bases each). Germline CDR1 reads MDHEN; CDR2 reads SYDVKM. Trimming left V 2 bases short and J 5 bases short, with 10 bases between. The CDR3 extends over 13 amino acids. CDR3 DNA: TGTGCCAGCAGTTTAATCGGGGCGCACGAGCAGTACTTC. This sequence encodes CASSLIGAHEQYF.

V and J are TRBV30 and TRBJ1-2, with 8 positions matching TRBD1. The germline gives CDR1 GTSNPN, CDR2 SVGIG (reference sequence). CDR3 length equals 13 residues. V shed 0 bases, J shed 7 bases, and the junction held 4 bases outside the gene matches. In nucleotides, the CDR3 is TGTGCCTGGAGTGTAACAGGGGGTGCTGGCTACACCTTC. This gives the protein CAWSVTGGAGYTF.

V gene TRBV27 combines with J gene TRBJ2-7, with D maybe TRBD1 (6 bases). The ends were cut back, 4 bases at V and 4 bases at J, with 14 bases in the middle. CDR1 MNHEY and CDR2 SMNVEV come from the germline V gene (reference sequence). The CDR3 is 14 residues long. CDR3 sequence (DNA): TGTGCCAGCAGTTCCTACAGGGTTAGGTACGAGCAGTACTTC. It yields the protein CASSSYRVRYEQYF.

This chain connects TRBV4-3 to TRBJ2-7; tentative D call: TRBD2 (5 bases). Germline V gives CDR1 LGHNA, CDR2 YSLEER. There are 17 residues in the CDR3. With 2 bases removed from V and 5 bases from J, the gap between germline ends came to 22 bases. CDR3 nucleotides: TGCGCCAGCAGCCAATACCTTCCCGGAAGTGAGGGCCACGAGCAGTACTTC. As protein: CASSQYLPGSEGHEQYF.

Comments on this clone: Other DNA variants within this sample encode the same CDR3. V usage is TRBV7-9 and J usage is TRBJ2-5; 9 bases are a match to TRBD1. Germline CDR1 reads SEHNR; CDR2 reads FQNEAQ (reference sequence). Trimming cost V 1 base and J 5 bases; bases outside gene matches: 5. This CDR3 spans 15 amino acids. CDR3 nucleotides: TGTGCCAGCAGCTTAGGGGGACAGGGTCGGGAGACCCAGTACTTC. Its translation is CASSLGGQGRETQYF.